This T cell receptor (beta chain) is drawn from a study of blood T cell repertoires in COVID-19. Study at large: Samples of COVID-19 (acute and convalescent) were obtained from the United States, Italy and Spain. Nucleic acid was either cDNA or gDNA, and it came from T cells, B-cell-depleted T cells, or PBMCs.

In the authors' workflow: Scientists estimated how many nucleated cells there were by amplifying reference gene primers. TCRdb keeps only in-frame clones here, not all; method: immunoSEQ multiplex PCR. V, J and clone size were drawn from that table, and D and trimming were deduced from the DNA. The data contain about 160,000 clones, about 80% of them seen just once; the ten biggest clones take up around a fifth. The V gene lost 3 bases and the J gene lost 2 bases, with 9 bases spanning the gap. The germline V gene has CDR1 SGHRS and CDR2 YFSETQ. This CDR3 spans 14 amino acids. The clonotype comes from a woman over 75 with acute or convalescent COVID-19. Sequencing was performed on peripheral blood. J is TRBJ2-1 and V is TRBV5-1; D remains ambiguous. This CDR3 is CASSSTSPYNEQFF. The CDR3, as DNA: TGCGCCAGCAGCTCTACCTCCCCCTACAATGAGCAGTTCTTC.